These 21 T cell receptor beta chains share one sample of origin, sequenced in a study of T cell clonotyping in hematopoietic cell transplantation. Time point described: recipient sample about 28 days before transplant, after cytoreduction. The table came from immunoSEQ multiplex PCR; TCRdb's copy has only in-frame clones and leaves some out. The sample contains about 41,000 clones, roughly 80% of which appear only once. The source material was peripheral blood mononuclear cells, sampled before stem cell transplant. These receptors came from a man between 60 and 75 years old with myelodysplastic syndrome. Some clones in this sample may be carry-over from other donors' samples.

The J gene is TRBJ2-1, the V gene TRBV6-4; a weak D match, TRBD2 (6 bases). CDR1 MRHNA and CDR2 SNTAGT come from the germline V gene. The V gene lost 5 bases and the J gene lost 9 bases, with 11 bases spanning the gap. This CDR3 has 12 residues. CDR3 nucleotide sequence: TGTGCCAGCAGTAGTGCCGGGGGTGAGCAGTTCTTC. Amino acids: CASSSAGGEQFF.

The V gene is TRBV15, the J gene TRBJ2-7, with D tentatively TRBD2 (6 bases). The CDR3 is made up of 15 amino acids. Germline loops: CDR1 LNHNV, CDR2 YYDKDF (reference sequence). Deletions cut 1 base from V and 0 bases from J, with 10 bases between. CDR3 amino acids: CATSRGGRSSYEQYF. In DNA form, the CDR3 reads TGTGCCACCAGCAGAGGAGGGAGGAGCTCCTACGAGCAGTACTTC.

The chain employs TRBV25-1 and TRBJ1-1, with D unclear. The CDR3 loop spans 13 amino acids. Deletions cut 4 bases from V and 6 bases from J, with 12 bases between. The germline gives CDR1 MGHDK, CDR2 SYGVNS. CDR3 DNA: TGTGCCAGCAGTGGGGCAGGCAGTTCTGAAGCTTTCTTT. Its translation: CASSGAGSSEAFF.

The rearrangement links TRBV30 to TRBJ1-1; D may be TRBD1 (6 bases). The V end lost 2 bases, the J end lost 0 bases, and 22 bases lay between the germline ends. Per the germline V gene, CDR1 is GTSNPN and CDR2 is SVGIG (reference sequence). The CDR3 runs to 18 residues. CDR3 sequence: CAWSPQLQGPNMNTEAFF. The DNA for the CDR3 is TGTGCCTGGAGTCCCCAACTCCAGGGGCCGAATATGAACACTGAAGCTTTCTTT.

This chain connects TRBV7-2 to TRBJ1-3; a weak D match, TRBD1 (5 bases). CDR3 length: 14 residues. Germline V CDR1 and CDR2: SGHTA, FQGNSA. The CDR3 loop is CATGGDRSGNTIYF. The DNA of the CDR3 is TGTGCTACCGGAGGGGACCGCTCTGGAAACACCATATATTTT.

V is TRBV7-9 and J is TRBJ2-3; no reliable D call. CDR3 size: 12 residues. Germline CDR1 is SEHNR and CDR2 is FQNEAQ (reference sequence). V lost 5 bases, J lost 3 bases, and 6 bases lay in between. The CDR3 loop is CASSAQTDTQYF. In DNA, the CDR3 is TGTGCCAGCAGCGCTCAGACAGATACGCAGTATTTT.

The chain has TRBV5-8 and TRBJ1-6, with D hard to call. This CDR3 is built from 15 residues. The germline gives CDR1 SGHTS, CDR2 YDEGEE. V dropped 1 base and J dropped 7 bases, with 12 bases sitting between them. The DNA for the CDR3 is TGTGCCAGCAGCTTGCGGCAGGCGAGAAATTCACCCCTCCACTTT. It translates to CASSLRQARNSPLHF.

The chain is built from TRBV7-8 and TRBJ1-1; the D gene is possibly TRBD1 (6 bases). Trimming shortened V by 0 bases and J by 0 bases, and 11 bases separated the two germline ends. The V gene's germline CDR1 is SGHVS and CDR2 FQNEAQ. The CDR3 length is 16 residues. CDR3 amino acids: CASSLALGQMNTEAFF. DNA of the CDR3: TGTGCCAGCAGCTTAGCTCTCGGACAGATGAACACTGAAGCTTTCTTT.

This chain joins TRBV4-2 and TRBJ2-1; the D gene is possibly TRBD2 (7 bases). The CDR3 totals 16 residues. Germline CDR1 reads LGHNA; CDR2 reads YNFKEQ. V lost 4 bases to trimming and J lost 5 bases, with 18 bases between them. The CDR3 sequence: CASSPGWGGLDNEQFF. As DNA, the CDR3 is TGTGCCAGCAGCCCAGGCTGGGGGGGCTTGGACAATGAGCAGTTCTTC.

The chain combines TRBV2 with TRBJ2-5; 10 bases are shared with TRBD2. V dropped 2 bases and J dropped 4; count of bases not matched to a gene: 1. The V gene's germline CDR1 is SNHLY and CDR2 FYNNEI. The CDR3 is 14 residues long. CDR3 amino acids: CASSERTSGETQYF. The CDR3 nucleotides are TGTGCCAGCAGTGAACGGACTAGCGGAGAGACCCAGTACTTC.

The chain uses TRBV4-3 and TRBJ1-1; tentative D call: TRBD1 (5 bases). Trimming left V 2 bases short and J 5 bases short, with 15 bases between. The CDR3 length is 15 residues. Germline V CDR1 and CDR2: LGHNA, YSLEER. The CDR3 DNA reads TGCGCCAGCAGCCAATCCTACAGGTTGGGGACTGAAGCTTTCTTT. Translated: CASSQSYRLGTEAFF.

The rearrangement uses TRBV7-8 and TRBJ2-5, with TRBD2 as a possible D gene (6 bases). This CDR3 is 13 amino acids long. V was cut by 5 bases and J by 2 bases, with 9 bases left in between. Germline loops: CDR1 SGHVS, CDR2 FQNEAQ. The CDR3 nucleotides read TGTGCCAGCAGCCGCGGGGAGCAAGAGACCCAGTACTTC. This codes for CASSRGEQETQYF.

The rearrangement links TRBV4-3 to TRBJ2-1; 12 bases fit TRBD2. After removal of 0 bases from V and 6 bases from J, the junction contained 3 bases not matched to a gene. The CDR3 is made up of 16 amino acids. CDR1 and CDR2 from the germline V gene are LGHNA and YSLEER. The CDR3 protein is CASSQDLAGGRNEQFF. The DNA of the CDR3 is TGCGCCAGCAGCCAAGATCTAGCGGGGGGGCGCAATGAGCAGTTCTTC.

The V and J genes are TRBV13 and TRBJ2-7; 8 nucleotides line up with TRBD1. The V gene's germline CDR1 is PRHDT and CDR2 FYEKMQ (reference sequence). This CDR3 is 13 amino acids long. The junction had 4 bases not matched to a gene; V was cut back by 5 bases and J by 4 bases. CDR3 bases: TGTGCCAGCAGCAGGACAGGGTTGTACGAGCAGTACTTC. Translation gives CASSRTGLYEQYF.

CDR3 in amino acids: CASTPTTGIRNQPQHF. Written as DNA, the CDR3 is TGTGCCAGTACGCCTACCACAGGGATTCGCAATCAGCCCCAGCATTTT. The chain recombines TRBV19 with TRBJ1-5, with D perhaps matching TRBD1 (6 bases). Germline CDR1 reads LNHDA; CDR2 reads SQIVND (reference sequence). Trimming shortened V by 7 bases and J by 2 bases, and 18 bases separated the two germline ends. This CDR3 is 16 amino acids long. Using reference TRBV19 and TRBJ1-5 for the parts outside the CDR3, the full variable domain is DGGITQSPKYLFRKEGQNVTLSCEQNLNHDAMYWYRQDPGQGLRLIYYSQIVNDFQKGDIAEGYSVSREKKESFPLTVTSAQKNPTAFYLCASTPTTGIRNQPQHFGDGTRLSIL.

V gene TRBV4-2 combines with J gene TRBJ2-3; 8 nucleotides align to TRBD2. J was trimmed by 0 bases and V by 2 bases; bases with no gene match: 4. Per the germline V gene, CDR1 is LGHNA and CDR2 is YNFKEQ. The CDR3 contains 16 residues. The DNA for the CDR3 is TGTGCCAGCAGCCAACGGCGGGGGGTAAGCACAGATACGCAGTATTTT. It yields the protein CASSQRRGVSTDTQYF.

This chain links TRBV14 with TRBJ1-1, with D unresolved. Trimming left V 0 bases short and J 5 bases short, with 7 bases between. Germline V gene data show CDR1 as SGHDN and CDR2 as FVKESK. The CDR3 is 13 residues long. The CDR3 region has the DNA TGTGCCAGCAGCCAAGATCGGGGTACTGAAGCTTTCTTT. Translated: CASSQDRGTEAFF.

This chain links TRBV25-1 with TRBJ2-7, with a weak D call TRBD2 (6 bases). V lost 3 bases and J 13 bases, leaving 16 bases between the germline ends. The length of the CDR3 is 12 residues. The germline CDR1 and CDR2 sequences are MGHDK and SYGVNS. The DNA of the CDR3 is TGTGCCAGCAGTGAGATGGGTCGGGACTTCTACTTC. This encodes CASSEMGRDFYF.

The genes are TRBV4-3 and TRBJ1-2; D is undetermined. The germline gives CDR1 LGHNA, CDR2 YSLEER. Trimming shortened V by 4 bases and J by 5 bases, and 17 bases separated the two germline ends. The CDR3 is 15 residues long. The CDR3 DNA is TGCGCCAGCAGCCCCGGGTCGGCTGCACTTTATGGCTACACCTTC. Protein sequence: CASSPGSAALYGYTF.

Worth noting for this clone: One end of the junction fails to match germline, which may point to a read error. V usage is TRBV6-1 and J usage is TRBJ1-5; the match to TRBD1 covers 8 bases. The length of the CDR3 is 17 residues. Germline V gene sequence: CDR1 MNHNS, CDR2 SASEGT. This chain's CDR3 is CASREDWTGKGGQPQHF. Written as DNA, the CDR3 is TGTGCCAGCAGAGAAGATTGGACAGGGAAAGGAGGTCAGCCCCAGCATTTT.

The chain links TRBV7-2 to TRBJ2-7; 10 nucleotides line up with TRBD1. Losses at the gene ends were 4 bases for V and 4 bases for J; bases not matched to a gene: 4. Germline loops: CDR1 SGHTA, CDR2 FQGNSA. This CDR3 comprises 14 residues. CDR3 nucleotides: TGTGCCAGCAGCTCCCGGGACAGGGGTTACGAGCAGTACTTC. Protein sequence: CASSSRDRGYEQYF.